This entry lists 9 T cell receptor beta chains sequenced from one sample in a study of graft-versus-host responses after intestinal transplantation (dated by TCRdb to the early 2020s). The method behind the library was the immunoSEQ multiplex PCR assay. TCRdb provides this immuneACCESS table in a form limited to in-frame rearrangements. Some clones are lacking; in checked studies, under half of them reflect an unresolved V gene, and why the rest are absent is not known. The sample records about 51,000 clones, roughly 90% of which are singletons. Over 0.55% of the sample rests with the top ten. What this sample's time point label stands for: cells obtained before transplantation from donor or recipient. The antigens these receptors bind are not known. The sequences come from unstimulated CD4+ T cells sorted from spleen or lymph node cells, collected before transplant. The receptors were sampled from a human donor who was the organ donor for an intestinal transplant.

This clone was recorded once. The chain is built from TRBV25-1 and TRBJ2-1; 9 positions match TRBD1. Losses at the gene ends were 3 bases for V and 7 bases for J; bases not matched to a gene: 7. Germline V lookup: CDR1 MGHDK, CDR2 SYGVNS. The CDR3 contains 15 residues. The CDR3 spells CASSDAGQGGNEQFF. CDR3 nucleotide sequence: TGTGCCAGCAGTGACGCGGGACAGGGTGGGAATGAGCAGTTCTTC.

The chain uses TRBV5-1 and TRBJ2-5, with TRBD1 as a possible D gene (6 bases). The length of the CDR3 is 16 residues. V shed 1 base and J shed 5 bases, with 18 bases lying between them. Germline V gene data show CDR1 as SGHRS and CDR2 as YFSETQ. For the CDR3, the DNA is TGCGCCAGCAGCTTGTTGGGATACAGGGCAAGCGAGACCCAGTACTTC. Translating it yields CASSLLGYRASETQYF.

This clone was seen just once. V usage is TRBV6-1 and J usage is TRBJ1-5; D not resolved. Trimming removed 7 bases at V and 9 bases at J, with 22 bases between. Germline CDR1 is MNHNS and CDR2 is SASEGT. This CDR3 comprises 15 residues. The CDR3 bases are TGTGCCAGCACCCGTAGGACGGAGACTATGGGGCCCCAGCATTTT. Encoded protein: CASTRRTETMGPQHF.

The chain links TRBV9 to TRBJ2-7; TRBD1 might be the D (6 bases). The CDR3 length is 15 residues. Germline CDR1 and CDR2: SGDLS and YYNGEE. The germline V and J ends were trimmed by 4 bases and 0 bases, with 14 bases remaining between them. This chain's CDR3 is CASSPRGPSSYEQYF. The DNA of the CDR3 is TGTGCCAGCAGCCCCAGGGGTCCGAGCTCCTACGAGCAGTACTTC.

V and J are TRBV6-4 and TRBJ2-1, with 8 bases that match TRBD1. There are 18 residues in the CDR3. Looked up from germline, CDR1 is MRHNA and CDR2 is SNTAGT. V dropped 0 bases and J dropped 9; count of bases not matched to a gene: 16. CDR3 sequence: CASSDSIFQGANLGEQFF. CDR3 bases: TGTGCCAGCAGTGACTCGATATTTCAGGGGGCGAACTTGGGTGAGCAGTTCTTC.

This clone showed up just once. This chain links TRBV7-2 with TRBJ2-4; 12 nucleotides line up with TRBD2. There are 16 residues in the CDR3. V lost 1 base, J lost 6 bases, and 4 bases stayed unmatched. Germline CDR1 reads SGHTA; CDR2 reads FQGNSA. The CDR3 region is CASSLEVGLAGNIQYF. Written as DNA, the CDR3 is TGTGCCAGCAGCTTAGAGGTGGGACTAGCGGGAAACATTCAGTACTTC.

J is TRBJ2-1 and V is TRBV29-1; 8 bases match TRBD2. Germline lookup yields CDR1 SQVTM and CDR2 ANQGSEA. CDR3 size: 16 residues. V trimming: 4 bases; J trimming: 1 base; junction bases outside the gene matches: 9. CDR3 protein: CSVVTVAGGSYNEQFF. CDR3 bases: TGCAGCGTTGTAACGGTGGCGGGAGGATCCTACAATGAGCAGTTCTTC.

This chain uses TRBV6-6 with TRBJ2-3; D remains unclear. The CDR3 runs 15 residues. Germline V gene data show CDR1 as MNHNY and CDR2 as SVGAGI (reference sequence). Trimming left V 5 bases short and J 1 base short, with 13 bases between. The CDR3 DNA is TGTGCCAGCAGTACTCTGCGGTCTGGCACAGATACGCAGTATTTT. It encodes CASSTLRSGTDTQYF.

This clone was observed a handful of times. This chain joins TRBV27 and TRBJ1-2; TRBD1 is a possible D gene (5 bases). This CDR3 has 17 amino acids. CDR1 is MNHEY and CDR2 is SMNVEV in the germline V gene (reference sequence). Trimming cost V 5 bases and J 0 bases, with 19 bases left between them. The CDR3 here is CASSPDRAPEPNYGYTF. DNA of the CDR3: TGTGCCAGCAGTCCCGACAGAGCTCCGGAGCCTAACTATGGCTACACCTTC.